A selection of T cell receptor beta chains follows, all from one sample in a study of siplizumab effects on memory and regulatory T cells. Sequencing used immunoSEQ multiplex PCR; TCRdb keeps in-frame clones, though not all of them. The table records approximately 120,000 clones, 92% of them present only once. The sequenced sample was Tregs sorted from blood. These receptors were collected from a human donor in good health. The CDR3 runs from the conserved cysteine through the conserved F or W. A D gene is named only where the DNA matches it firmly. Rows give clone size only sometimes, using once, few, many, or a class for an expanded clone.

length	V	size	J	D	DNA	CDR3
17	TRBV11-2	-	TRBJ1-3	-	TGTGCCAGCAGCTTCGGATTTCATGGAGGCTCTGGAAACACCATATATTTT	CASSFGFHGGSGNTIYF
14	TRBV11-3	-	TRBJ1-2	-	TGTGCCAGCGTACTTTTGACAGGCAACTATGGCTACACCTTC	CASVLLTGNYGYTF
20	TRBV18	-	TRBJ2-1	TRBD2	TGTGCCAGCTCACCTGAACCGGGACTAGCGGGACCCAGCTCCTACAATGAGCAGTTCTTC	CASSPEPGLAGPSSYNEQFF
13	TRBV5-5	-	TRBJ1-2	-	TGTGCCAGCAGTCGGGGTATCGTATGGGGCTACACCTTC	CASSRGIVWGYTF
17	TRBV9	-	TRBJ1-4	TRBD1	TGTGCCAGCAGCGTGTCAAGGGGACAGGGGGCAAGAGAAAAACTGTTTTTT	CASSVSRGQGAREKLFF
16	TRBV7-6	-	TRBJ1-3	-	TGTGCCAGCAGCTTAGATATAGCAGGGTCTGGAAACACCATATATTTT	CASSLDIAGSGNTIYF
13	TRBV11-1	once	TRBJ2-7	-	TGTGCCAGCAGCTCCAGGGTTTCCTACGAGCAGTACTTC	CASSSRVSYEQYF
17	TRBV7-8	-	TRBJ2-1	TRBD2	TGTGCCAGCAGCTTAGATCCAATCCGGGGGGCCTACAATGAGCAGTTCTTC	CASSLDPIRGAYNEQFF
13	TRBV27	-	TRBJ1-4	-	TGTGCCAGCAGTTTACTTCAGAATGAAAAACTGTTTTTT	CASSLLQNEKLFF
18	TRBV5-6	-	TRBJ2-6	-	TGTGCCAGCAGCTTGGCATCCCAGAGGTTTCCTGGGGCCAACGTCCTGACTTTC	CASSLASQRFPGANVLTF
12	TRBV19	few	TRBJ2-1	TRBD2	TGTGCCAGTAGTAGGGGGGGCAATGAGCAGTTCTTC	CASSRGGNEQFF
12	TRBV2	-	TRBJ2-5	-	TGTGCCAGCAGAAGGGAGGAGGAGACCCAGTACTTC	CASRREEETQYF
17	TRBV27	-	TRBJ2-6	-	TGTGCCAGCAGTTTTTTGGGGCTGACCGGTCGGGCCAACGTCCTGACTTTC	CASSFLGLTGRANVLTF
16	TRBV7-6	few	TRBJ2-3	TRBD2	TGTGCCAGCAGCTCGGGACTAGCGGGAGCGTCAGATACGCAGTATTTT	CASSSGLAGASDTQYF
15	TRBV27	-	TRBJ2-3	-	TGTGCCAGCAGTTTATCGACAAGGTTCTCAGATACGCAGTATTTT	CASSLSTRFSDTQYF
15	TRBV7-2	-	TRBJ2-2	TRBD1	TGTGCCAGCAGATCACAGGGGTATAGCACCGGGGAGCTGTTTTTT	CASRSQGYSTGELFF
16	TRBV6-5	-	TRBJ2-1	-	TGTGCCAGCAGTTACTCGGGGGTCACCTCCTACAATGAGCAGTTCTTC	CASSYSGVTSYNEQFF
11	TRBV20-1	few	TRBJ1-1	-	TGCAGTGCTACGGTGAACACTGAAGCTTTCTTT	CSATVNTEAFF
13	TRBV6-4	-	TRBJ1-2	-	TGTGCCAGCAGTGCTGGGGAAGTAGGGGGCTACACCTTC	CASSAGEVGGYTF
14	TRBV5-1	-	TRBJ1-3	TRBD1	TGCGCCAGCAGCAGAACAGGGGACGGAAACACCATATATTTT	CASSRTGDGNTIYF
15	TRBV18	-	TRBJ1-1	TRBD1	TGTGCCAGCTCACCGGACAGGGTTATGAACACTGAAGCTTTCTTT	CASSPDRVMNTEAFF
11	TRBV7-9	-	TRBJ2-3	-	TGTGCCAGCTCGGGCGCAGATACGCAGTATTTT	CASSGADTQYF
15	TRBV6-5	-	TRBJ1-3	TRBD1	TGTGCCAGCACCCACGTCGCAGGGGGCGCGAACACCATATATTTT	CASTHVAGGANTIYF
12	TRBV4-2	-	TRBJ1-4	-	TGTGCCAGCAGCCAAGTAAGCGAAAAACTGTTTTTT	CASSQVSEKLFF
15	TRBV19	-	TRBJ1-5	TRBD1	TGTGCCACCGCGTGGCGGGACAGGGGCAATCAGCCCCAGCATTTT	CATAWRDRGNQPQHF
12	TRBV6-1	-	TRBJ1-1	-	TGTGCCAGCGACCGGGACCTAGTAAGGGCTTTCTTT	CASDRDLVRAFF
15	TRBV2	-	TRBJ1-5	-	TGTGCCAGCAGGGATTTCCAGGGATTGAATCAGCCCCAGCATTTT	CASRDFQGLNQPQHF
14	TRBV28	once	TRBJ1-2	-	TGTGCCAGCAGTCCCGGGGGGATAAACTATGGCTACACCTTC	CASSPGGINYGYTF
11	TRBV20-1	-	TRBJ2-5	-	TGCAGTGCTGGTTACCGGGAGACCCAGTACTTC	CSAGYRETQYF
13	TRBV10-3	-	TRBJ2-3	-	TGTGCCATGAGCGGTCAGCGCACAGATACGCAGTATTTT	CAMSGQRTDTQYF
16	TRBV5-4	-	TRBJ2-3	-	TGTGCCAGCAGTTCTCTAGCTTCCCTGACCACAGATACGCAGTATTTT	CASSSLASLTTDTQYF
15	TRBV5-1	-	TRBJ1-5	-	TGCGCCAGCAGCTTGGAAGGGGGTAGCAATCAGCCCCAGCATTTT	CASSLEGGSNQPQHF
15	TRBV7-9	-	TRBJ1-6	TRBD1	TGTGCCAGCAGCCGGGGGACAGGGGGAAATTCACCCCTCCACTTT	CASSRGTGGNSPLHF
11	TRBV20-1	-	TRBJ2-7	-	TGCAGTGCTAGGGGCCCAGGGGGGCTGTACTTC	CSARGPGGLYF
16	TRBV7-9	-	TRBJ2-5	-	TGTGCCAGCAGCCCCTCAGTGGGGGGGCTGGAGGAGACCCAGTACTTC	CASSPSVGGLEETQYF
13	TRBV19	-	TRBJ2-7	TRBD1	TGTGCCAGTAGACCCCGGGACAGCTACGAGCAGTACTTC	CASRPRDSYEQYF
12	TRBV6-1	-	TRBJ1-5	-	TGTGCCAGCAGTGAAGAACGTCTGTCCCAGCATTTT	CASSEERLSQHF
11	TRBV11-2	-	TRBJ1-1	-	TGTGCCAGCAGTCGTCTCACTGAAGCTTTCTTT	CASSRLTEAFF
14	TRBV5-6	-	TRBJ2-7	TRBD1	TGTGCCAGCAACCCCGACAGGGGGCTAGACGAGCAGTACTTC	CASNPDRGLDEQYF
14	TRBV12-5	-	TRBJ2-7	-	TGTGCTAGTGGTTTGGGACAGGTTAACTACGAGCAGTACTTC	CASGLGQVNYEQYF
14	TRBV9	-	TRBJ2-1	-	TGTGCCAGCAGCGTAGGGATTAAAACCAATGAGCAGTTCTTC	CASSVGIKTNEQFF
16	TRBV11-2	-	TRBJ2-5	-	TGTGCCAGCAGCTTAGACGGAGGTTCAGGGGAAGAGACCCAGTACTTC	CASSLDGGSGEETQYF
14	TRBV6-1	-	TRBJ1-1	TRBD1	TGTGCCAGCAGGAGCCGCCGGGACAGGGGTGAAGCTTTCTTT	CASRSRRDRGEAFF
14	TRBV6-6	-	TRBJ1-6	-	TGTGCCAGCAGCCCCATCCGCGGTAATTCACCCCTCCACTTT	CASSPIRGNSPLHF
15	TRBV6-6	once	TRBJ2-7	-	TGTGCCAGCAGTTACCAAGAAAGTCCTTCCTACGAGCAGTACTTC	CASSYQESPSYEQYF
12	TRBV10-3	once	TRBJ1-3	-	TGTGCCATCAGACCGGAAGGAAACACCATATATTTT	CAIRPEGNTIYF
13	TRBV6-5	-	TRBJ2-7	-	TGTGCCAGCAGGTTGACAGGCTCCTACGAGCAGTACTTC	CASRLTGSYEQYF
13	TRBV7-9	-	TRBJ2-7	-	TGTGCCAGCAGCTTAGGCGGCCCCCCGGAGCAGTACTTC	CASSLGGPPEQYF
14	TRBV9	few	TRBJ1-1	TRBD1	TGTGCCAGCAGCGCCCCTGACAGGGGCGGTCAAGCTTTCTTT	CASSAPDRGGQAFF
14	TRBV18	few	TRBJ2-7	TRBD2	TGTGCCAGCTCACCGCTAGCGGGATCAGACGAGCAGTACTTC	CASSPLAGSDEQYF
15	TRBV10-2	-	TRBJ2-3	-	TGCGCCAGCAGTGGAAGGACAGTCACCACAGATACGCAGTATTTT	CASSGRTVTTDTQYF
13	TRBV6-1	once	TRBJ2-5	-	TGTGCCAGCAGACGGGGGGCCCAAGAGACCCAGTACTTC	CASRRGAQETQYF
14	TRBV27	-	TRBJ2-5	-	TGTGCCAGCAGTTTTCGAAGGGCCCCTGAGGCCCAGTACTTC	CASSFRRAPEAQYF
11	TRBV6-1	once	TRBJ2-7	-	TGTGCCAGCAGTGCGGCCCCGAGGCAGTACTTC	CASSAAPRQYF
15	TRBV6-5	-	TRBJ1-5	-	TGTGCCAGCAGATCGACAGGCTATAGCAATCAGCCCCAGCATTTT	CASRSTGYSNQPQHF
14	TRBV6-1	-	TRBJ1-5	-	TGTGCCAGCCGGCCGGGTCTCGGACATCAGCCCCAGCATTTT	CASRPGLGHQPQHF
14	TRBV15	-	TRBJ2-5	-	TGTGCCACCAGCAGAGGACAGCGGCAAGAGACCCAGTACTTC	CATSRGQRQETQYF